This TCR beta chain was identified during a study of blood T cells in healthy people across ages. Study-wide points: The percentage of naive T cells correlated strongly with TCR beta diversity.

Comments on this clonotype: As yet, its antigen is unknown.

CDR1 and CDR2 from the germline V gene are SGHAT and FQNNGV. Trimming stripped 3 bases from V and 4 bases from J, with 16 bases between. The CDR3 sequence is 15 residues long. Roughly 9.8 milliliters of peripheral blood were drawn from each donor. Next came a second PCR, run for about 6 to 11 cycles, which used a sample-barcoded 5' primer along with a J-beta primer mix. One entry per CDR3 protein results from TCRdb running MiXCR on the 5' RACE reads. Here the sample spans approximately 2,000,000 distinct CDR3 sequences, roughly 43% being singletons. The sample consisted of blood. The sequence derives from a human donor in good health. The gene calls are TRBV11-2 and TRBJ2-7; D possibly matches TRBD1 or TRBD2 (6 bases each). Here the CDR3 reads CASSFLRGRRYEQYF. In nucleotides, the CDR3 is TGTGCCAGCAGCTTTTTACGGGGGCGTCGGTACGAGCAGTACTTC.